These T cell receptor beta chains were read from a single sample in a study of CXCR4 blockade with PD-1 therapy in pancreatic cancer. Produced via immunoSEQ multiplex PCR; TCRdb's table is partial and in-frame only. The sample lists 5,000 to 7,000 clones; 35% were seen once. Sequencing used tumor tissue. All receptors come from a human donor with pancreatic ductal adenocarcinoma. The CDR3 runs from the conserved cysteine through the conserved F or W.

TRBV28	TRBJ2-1	CASSTRRTGSFGPSHNEQFF
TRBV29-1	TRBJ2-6	CSVARDIDSGANVLTF
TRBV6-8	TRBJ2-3	CASSFDIGTSGPSTDTQYF
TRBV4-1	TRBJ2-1	CASSSRTGGIDEQFF
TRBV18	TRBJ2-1	CASSPGLGNEQFF
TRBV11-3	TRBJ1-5	CASVREGPDQPQHF
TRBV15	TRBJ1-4	CATSRRTGVDEKLFF
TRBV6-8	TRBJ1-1	CAISVGTVNTEAFF
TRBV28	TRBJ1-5	CASSLPRGPQHF
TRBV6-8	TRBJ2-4	CASSYGVAKNIQYF
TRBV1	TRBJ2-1	CTSSLTFPRDEQFF
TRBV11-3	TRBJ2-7	CASSRDPGPTYEQYF
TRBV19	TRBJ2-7	CASSMGGAGYEQYF
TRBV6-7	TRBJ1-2	CASSYSLRPPGVDREELYGYTF
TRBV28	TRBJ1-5	CAITETGRGDQPQHF
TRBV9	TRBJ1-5	CASSDGTPRSPQHF
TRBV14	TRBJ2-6	CASSHRTGGGRFGANVLTF
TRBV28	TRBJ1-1	CASRSGGLTEAFF
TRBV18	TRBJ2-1	CASSPLGNEQFF
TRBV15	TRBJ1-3	CATSGGQGAAGNTIYF
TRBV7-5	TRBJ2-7	CASSLTSGTYEQYF
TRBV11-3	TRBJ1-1	CASSLGQGAPEAFF
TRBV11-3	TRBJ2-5	CASSQVSQDQETQYF
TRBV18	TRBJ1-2	CASSPGGGPDYGYTF
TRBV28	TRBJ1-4	CASSLRQNNEKLFF
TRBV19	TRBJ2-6	CASSPQRSGANVLTF
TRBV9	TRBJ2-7	CASSVGAAYEQYF
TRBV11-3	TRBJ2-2	CASSLGQGGLTGELFF
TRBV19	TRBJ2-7	CASSPVRGTRGNEQYF
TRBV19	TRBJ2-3	CAIRGFGTDTQYF
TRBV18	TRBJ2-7	CASSPGFGATYEQYF
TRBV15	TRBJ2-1	CATSWGLAGAIEQFF
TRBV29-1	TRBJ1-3	CSVDSAGNTIYF
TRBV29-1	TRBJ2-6	CSVEGGSGANVLTF
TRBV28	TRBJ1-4	CASSLPSQDKGKLFF
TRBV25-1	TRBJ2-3	CASSSAGGRVDTQYF
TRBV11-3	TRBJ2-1	CASSFGKREGLDEQFF
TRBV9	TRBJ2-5	CASATYASGETQYF
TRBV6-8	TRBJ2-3	CASSARHGAGDTQYF
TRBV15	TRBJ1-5	CATSRDNRGLHQPQHF
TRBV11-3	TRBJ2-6	CASSLVRDSGANVLTF
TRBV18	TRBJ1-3	CASSPPTASGNTIYF
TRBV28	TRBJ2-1	CASSEKAGGYNEQFF
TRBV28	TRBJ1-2	CASSVAFYGYTF
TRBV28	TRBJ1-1	CASSLTTLEAFF